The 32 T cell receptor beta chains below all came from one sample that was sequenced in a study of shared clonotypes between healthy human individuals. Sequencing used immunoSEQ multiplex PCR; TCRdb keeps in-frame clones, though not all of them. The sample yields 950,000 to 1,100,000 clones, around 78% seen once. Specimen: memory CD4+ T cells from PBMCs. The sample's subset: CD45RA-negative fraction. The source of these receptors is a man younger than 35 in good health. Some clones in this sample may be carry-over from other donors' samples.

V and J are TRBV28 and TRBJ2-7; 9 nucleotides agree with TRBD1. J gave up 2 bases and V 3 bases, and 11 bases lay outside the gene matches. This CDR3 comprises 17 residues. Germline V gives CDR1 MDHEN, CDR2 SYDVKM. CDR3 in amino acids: CASSFPPGTGRAYEQYF. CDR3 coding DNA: TGTGCCAGCAGTTTCCCCCCCGGGACAGGGAGAGCCTACGAGCAGTACTTC.

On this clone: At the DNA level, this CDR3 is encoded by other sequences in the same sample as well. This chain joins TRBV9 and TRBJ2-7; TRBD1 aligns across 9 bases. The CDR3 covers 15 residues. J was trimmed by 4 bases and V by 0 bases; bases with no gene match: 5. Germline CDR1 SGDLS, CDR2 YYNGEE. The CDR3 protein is CASSVGGTGLYEQYF. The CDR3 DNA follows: TGTGCCAGCAGCGTAGGGGGGACAGGGTTGTACGAGCAGTACTTC.

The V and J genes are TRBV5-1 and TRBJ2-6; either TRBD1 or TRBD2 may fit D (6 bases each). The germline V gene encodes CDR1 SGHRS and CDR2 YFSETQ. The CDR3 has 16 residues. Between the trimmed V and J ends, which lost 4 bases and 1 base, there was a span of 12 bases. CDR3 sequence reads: CASSPGDSSGANVLTF. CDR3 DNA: TGCGCCAGCAGCCCAGGGGACTCATCTGGGGCCAACGTCCTGACTTTC.

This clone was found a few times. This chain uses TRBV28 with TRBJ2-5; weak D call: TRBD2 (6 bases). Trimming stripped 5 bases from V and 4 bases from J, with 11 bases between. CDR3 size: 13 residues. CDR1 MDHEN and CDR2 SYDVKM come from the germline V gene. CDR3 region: CASSPLGGETQYF. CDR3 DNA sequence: TGTGCCAGCAGTCCATTGGGGGGAGAGACCCAGTACTTC.

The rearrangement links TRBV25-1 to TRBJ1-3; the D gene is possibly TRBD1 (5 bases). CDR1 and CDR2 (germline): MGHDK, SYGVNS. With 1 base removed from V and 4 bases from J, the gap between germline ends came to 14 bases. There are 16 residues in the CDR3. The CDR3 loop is CASSESSAGLGNTIYF. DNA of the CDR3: TGTGCCAGCAGTGAATCCTCCGCAGGGCTCGGAAACACCATATATTTT.

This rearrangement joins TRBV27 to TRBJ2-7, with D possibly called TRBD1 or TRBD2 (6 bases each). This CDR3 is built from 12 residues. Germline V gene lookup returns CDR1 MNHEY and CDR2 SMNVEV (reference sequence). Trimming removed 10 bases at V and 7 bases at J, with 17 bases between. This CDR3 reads CAIPRERGEQYF. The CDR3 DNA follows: TGTGCCATCCCCCGGGAGAGGGGGGAGCAGTACTTC.

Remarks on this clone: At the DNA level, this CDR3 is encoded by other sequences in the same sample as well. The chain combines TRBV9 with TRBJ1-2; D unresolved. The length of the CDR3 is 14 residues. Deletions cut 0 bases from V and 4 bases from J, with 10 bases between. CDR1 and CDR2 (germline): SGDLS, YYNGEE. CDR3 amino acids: CASSVDRGGYGYTF. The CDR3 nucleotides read TGTGCCAGCAGCGTAGATCGGGGAGGCTATGGCTACACCTTC.

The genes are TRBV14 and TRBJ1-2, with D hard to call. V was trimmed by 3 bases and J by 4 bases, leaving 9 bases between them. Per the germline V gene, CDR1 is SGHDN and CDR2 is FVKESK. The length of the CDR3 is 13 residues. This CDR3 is CASSQGLTYGYTF. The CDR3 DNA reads TGTGCCAGCAGCCAGGGATTGACCTATGGCTACACCTTC.

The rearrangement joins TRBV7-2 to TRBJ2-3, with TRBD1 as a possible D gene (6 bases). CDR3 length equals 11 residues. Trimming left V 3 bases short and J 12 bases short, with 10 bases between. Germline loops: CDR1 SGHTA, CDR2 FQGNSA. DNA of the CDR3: TGTGCCAGCAGCTTGACAGGAACACAGTATTTT. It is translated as CASSLTGTQYF.

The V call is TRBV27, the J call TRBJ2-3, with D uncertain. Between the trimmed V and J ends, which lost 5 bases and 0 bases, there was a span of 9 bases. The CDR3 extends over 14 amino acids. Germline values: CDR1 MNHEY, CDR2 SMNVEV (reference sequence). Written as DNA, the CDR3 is TGTGCCAGCAGTCTCCATACCAGCACAGATACGCAGTATTTT. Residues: CASSLHTSTDTQYF.

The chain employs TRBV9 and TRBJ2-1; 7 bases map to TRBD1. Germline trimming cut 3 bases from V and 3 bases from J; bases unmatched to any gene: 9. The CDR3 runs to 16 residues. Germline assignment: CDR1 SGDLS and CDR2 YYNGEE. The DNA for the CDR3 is TGTGCCAGCAGCGAGACCGGGACAGCAGTCTACAATGAGCAGTTCTTC. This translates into CASSETGTAVYNEQFF.

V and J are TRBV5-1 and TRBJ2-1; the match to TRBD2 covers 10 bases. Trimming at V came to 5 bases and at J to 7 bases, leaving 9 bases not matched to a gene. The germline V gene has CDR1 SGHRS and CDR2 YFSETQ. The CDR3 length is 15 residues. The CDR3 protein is CASRQILAGGNEQFF. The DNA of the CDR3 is TGCGCCAGCAGGCAAATTTTAGCGGGAGGAAATGAGCAGTTCTTC.

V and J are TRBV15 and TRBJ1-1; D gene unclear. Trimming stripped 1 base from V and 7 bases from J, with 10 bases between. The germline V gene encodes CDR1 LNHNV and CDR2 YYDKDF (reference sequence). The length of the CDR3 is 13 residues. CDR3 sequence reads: CATSRVGIFEAFF. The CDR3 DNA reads TGTGCCACCAGCAGAGTTGGAATTTTTGAAGCTTTCTTT.

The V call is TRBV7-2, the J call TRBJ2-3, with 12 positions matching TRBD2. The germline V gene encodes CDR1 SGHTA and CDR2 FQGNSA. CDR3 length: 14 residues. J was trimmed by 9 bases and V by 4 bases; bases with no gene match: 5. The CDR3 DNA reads TGTGCCAGCAGCTATGGACTAGCGGGATTCACGCAGTATTTT. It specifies CASSYGLAGFTQYF.

The CDR3 DNA reads as TGTGCCAGCAGTACAATGACAGGGTCGGGCTATGGCTACACCTTC. It translates to CASSTMTGSGYGYTF. The chain links TRBV28 to TRBJ1-2, with 7 bases that match TRBD1. This CDR3 region has 15 residues. V lost 5 bases, J lost 4 bases, and 10 bases stayed unmatched. Looked up from germline, CDR1 is MDHEN and CDR2 is SYDVKM.

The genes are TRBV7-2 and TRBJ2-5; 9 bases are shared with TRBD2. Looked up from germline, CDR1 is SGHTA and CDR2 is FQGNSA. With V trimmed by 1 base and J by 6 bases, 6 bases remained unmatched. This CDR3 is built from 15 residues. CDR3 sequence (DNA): TGTGCCAGCAGCTTAGTAGCGGGAGTCGAACAGACCCAGTACTTC. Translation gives CASSLVAGVEQTQYF.

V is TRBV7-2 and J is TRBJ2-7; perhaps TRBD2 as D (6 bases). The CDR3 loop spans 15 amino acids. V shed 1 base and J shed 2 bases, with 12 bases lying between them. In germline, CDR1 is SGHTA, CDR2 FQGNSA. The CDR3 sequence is CASSLVGRGPYEQYF. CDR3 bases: TGTGCCAGCAGCTTAGTAGGGCGGGGCCCCTACGAGCAGTACTTC.

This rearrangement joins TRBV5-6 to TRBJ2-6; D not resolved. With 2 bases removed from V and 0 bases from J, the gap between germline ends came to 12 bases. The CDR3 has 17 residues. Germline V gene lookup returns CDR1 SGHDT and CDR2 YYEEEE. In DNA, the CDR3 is TGTGCCAGCAGCTTCGGCAGCCGTTACTCTGGGGCCAACGTCCTGACTTTC. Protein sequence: CASSFGSRYSGANVLTF. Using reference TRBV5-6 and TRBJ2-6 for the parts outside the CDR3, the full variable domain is DAGVTQSPTHLIKTRGQQVTLRCSPKSGHDTVSWYQQALGQGPQFIFQYYEEEERQRGNFPDRFSGHQFPNYSSELNVNALLLGDSALYLCASSFGSRYSGANVLTFGAGSRLTVL.

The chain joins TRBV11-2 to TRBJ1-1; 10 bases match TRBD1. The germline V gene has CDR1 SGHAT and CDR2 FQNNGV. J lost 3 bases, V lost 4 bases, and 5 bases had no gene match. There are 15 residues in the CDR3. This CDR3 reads CASSSLTGGDTEAFF. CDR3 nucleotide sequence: TGTGCCAGCAGCTCCTTGACAGGGGGCGACACTGAAGCTTTCTTT.

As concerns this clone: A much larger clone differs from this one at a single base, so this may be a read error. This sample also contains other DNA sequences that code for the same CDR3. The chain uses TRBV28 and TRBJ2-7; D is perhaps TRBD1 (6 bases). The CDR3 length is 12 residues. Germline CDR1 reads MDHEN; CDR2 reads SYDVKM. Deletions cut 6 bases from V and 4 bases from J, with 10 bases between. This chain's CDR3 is CASSLGQYEQYF. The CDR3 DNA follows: TGTGCCAGCAGCCTAGGACAGTACGAGCAGTACTTC. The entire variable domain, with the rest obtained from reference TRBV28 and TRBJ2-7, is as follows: DVKVTQSSRYLVKRTGEKVFLECVQDMDHENMFWYRQDPGLGLRLIYFSYDVKMKEKGDIPEGYSVSREKKERFSLILESASTNQTSMYLCASSLGQYEQYFGPGTRLTVT.

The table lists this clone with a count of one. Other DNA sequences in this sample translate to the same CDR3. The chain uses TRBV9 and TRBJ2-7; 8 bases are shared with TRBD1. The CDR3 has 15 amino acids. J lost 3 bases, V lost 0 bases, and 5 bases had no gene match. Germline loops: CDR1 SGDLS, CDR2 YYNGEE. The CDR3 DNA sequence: TGTGCCAGCAGCGTAGGTGGACAGGGTGGCTACGAGCAGTACTTC. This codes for CASSVGGQGGYEQYF. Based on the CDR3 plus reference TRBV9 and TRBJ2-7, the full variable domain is DSGVTQTPKHLITATGQRVTLRCSPRSGDLSVYWYQQSLDQGLQFLIQYYNGEERAKGNILERFSAQQFPDLHSELNLSSLELGDSALYFCASSVGGQGGYEQYFGPGTRLTVT.

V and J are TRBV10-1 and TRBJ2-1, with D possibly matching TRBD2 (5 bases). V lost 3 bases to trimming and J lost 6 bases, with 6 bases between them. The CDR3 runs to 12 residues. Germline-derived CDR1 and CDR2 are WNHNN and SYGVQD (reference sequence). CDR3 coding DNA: TGCGCCAGCAGTGATACTAGCAATGAGCAGTTCTTC. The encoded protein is CASSDTSNEQFF.

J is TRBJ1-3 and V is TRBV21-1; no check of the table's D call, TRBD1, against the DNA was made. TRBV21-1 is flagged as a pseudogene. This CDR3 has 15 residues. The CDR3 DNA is TGTGCCAGCAGAGTTCACAGTCGCTCTGGAAACACCATATATTTT. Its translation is CASRVHSRSGNTIYF.

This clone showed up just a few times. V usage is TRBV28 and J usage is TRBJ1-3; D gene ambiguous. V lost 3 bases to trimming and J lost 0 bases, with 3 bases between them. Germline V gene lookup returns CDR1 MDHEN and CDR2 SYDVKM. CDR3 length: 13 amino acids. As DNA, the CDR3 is TGTGCCAGCAGTTTGGCCTCTGGAAACACCATATATTTT. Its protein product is CASSLASGNTIYF.

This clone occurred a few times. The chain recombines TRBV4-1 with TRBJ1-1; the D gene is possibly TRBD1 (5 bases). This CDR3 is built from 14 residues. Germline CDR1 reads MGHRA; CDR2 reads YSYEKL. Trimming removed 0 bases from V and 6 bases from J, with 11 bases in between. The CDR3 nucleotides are TGCGCCAGCAGCCAAGAGGGCAGGGCGGCTGAAGCTTTCTTT. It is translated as CASSQEGRAAEAFF.

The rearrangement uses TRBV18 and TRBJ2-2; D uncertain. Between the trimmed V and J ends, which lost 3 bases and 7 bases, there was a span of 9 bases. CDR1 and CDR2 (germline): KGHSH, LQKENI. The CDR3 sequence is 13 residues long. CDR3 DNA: TGTGCCAGCTCACCGATAGCAATCGGGGAGCTGTTTTTT. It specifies CASSPIAIGELFF.

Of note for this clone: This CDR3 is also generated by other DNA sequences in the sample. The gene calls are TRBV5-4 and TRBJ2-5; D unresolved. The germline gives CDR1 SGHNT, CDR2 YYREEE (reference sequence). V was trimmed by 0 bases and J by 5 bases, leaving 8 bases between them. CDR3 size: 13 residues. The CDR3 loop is CASSLAVRETQYF. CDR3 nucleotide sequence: TGTGCCAGCAGCTTGGCGGTTAGGGAGACCCAGTACTTC.

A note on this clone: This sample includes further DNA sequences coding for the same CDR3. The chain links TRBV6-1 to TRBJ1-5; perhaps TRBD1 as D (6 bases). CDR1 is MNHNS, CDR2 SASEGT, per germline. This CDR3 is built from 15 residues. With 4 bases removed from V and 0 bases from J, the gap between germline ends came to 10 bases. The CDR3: CASSVKQGSNQPQHF. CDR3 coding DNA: TGTGCCAGCAGTGTTAAACAGGGTAGCAATCAGCCCCAGCATTTT.

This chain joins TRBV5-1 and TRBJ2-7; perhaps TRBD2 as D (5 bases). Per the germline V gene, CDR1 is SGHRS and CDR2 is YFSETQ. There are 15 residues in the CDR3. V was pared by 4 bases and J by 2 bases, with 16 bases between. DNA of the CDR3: TGCGCCAGCAGCCAAGGACTGGTCCCAGCCTACGAGCAGTACTTC. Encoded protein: CASSQGLVPAYEQYF.

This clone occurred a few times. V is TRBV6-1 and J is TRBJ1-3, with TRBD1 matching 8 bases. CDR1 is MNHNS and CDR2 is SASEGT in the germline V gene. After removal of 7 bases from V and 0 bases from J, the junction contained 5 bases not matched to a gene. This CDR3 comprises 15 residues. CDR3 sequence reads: CASTDRAVSGNTIYF. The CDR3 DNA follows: TGTGCCAGCACGGACAGGGCCGTCTCTGGAAACACCATATATTTT.

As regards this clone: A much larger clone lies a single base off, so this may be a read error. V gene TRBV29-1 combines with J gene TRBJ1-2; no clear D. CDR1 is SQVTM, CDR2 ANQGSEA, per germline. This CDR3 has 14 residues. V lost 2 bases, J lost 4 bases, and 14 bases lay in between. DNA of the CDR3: TGCAGCGTTGAACGGGAAGGGAGCGGCTATGGCTACACCTTC. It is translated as CSVEREGSGYGYTF.

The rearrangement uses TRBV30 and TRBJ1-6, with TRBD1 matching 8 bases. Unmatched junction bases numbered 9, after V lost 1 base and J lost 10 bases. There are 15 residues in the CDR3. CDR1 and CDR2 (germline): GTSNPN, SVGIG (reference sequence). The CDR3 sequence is CAWSGPGQGVSPLHF. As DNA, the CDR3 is TGTGCCTGGAGTGGCCCAGGACAGGGAGTCTCACCCCTCCACTTT.